This is a list of T cell receptor beta chains from one sample in a study of blood T cell repertoires in COVID-19. Repertoires were generated with immunoSEQ multiplex PCR, while TCRdb's copy carries only in-frame clones and drops some. Found here are around 53,000 clones, more than 75% of them singletons; the top ten hold about 6.5%. The sequenced sample consisted of peripheral blood. The receptors derive from a woman aged 55-69 years with COVID-19, enrolled during active disease. The CDR3 runs from the conserved cysteine through the conserved F or W. A D gene is named only where the DNA matches it firmly. Clone size appears in some rows only: once, few, many, or a class for an expanded clone.

size	V	J	D	CDR3	DNA
-	TRBV5-6	TRBJ2-7	-	CASSLGLDEQYF	TGTGCCAGCAGCTTGGGACTGGATGAGCAGTACTTC
-	TRBV12-3/TRBV12-4	TRBJ1-1	TRBD1	CASRGQGNTEAFF	TGTGCCAGCAGGGGACAGGGGAACACTGAAGCTTTCTTT
once	TRBV25-1	TRBJ1-3	-	CASSPWGGNSGNTIYF	TGTGCCAGCAGTCCCTGGGGGGGAAACTCTGGAAACACCATATATTTT
-	TRBV27	TRBJ1-1	TRBD1	CASIGWDRWNTEAFF	TGTGCCAGCATAGGCTGGGACAGGTGGAACACTGAAGCTTTCTTT
-	TRBV7-9	TRBJ2-7	-	CASSLEAGESYEQYF	TGTGCCAGCAGCTTAGAAGCAGGGGAGTCCTACGAGCAGTACTTC
-	TRBV11-2	TRBJ2-5	-	CASSSTGKMETQYF	TGTGCCAGCAGCTCCACCGGGAAAATGGAGACCCAGTACTTC
once	TRBV5-1	TRBJ1-6	-	CASSLSGSPLHF	TGCGCCAGCAGCTTGTCGGGATCACCCCTCCACTTT
-	TRBV6-5	TRBJ1-4	TRBD1	CASRVRQGREKLFF	TGTGCCAGCAGGGTGAGACAGGGGCGTGAAAAACTGTTTTTT
-	TRBV3-1/TRBV3-2	TRBJ2-1	TRBD2	CASSQDTAGVDNEQFF	TGTGCCAGCAGCCAAGATACAGCGGGAGTAGACAATGAGCAGTTCTTC
-	TRBV6-5	TRBJ2-7	TRBD1	CASSYSVETGGNEQYF	TGTGCCAGCAGTTACTCCGTTGAGACAGGGGGCAACGAGCAGTACTTC
-	TRBV27	TRBJ2-1	TRBD2	CASSRVAGWSYNEQFF	TGTGCCAGCAGTAGGGTAGCGGGATGGTCCTACAATGAGCAGTTCTTC
-	TRBV7-3	TRBJ1-6	-	CASSLTGGANSPLHF	TGTGCCAGCAGCTTAACAGGAGGGGCTAATTCACCCCTCCACTTT
-	TRBV3-1/TRBV3-2	TRBJ1-2	TRBD1	CASSLSSGTGFRGYTF	TGTGCCAGCAGCCTCTCCTCCGGGACAGGGTTCCGCGGCTACACCTTC